This T cell receptor beta chain was obtained from a study of cytomegalovirus exposure and HLA in healthy donors. Primers for the PCR totalled 60 Vbeta and 13 Jbeta. Using immunoSEQ multiplex PCR, the repertoire was profiled, and TCRdb retains in-frame clones only, with some absent. The data hold around 140,000 clones, with approximately 80% observed a single time. Study-level findings and limits: Most TCR sequences proved rare, with some public TCRs found in many donors.

This clone has a handful of counts. Antigen specificity is unknown. The source of this sequence is a male donor in good health and CMV-seronegative. Sequencing used PBMCs.

The CDR3 spells CASSHLPTGFYSPLHF. Here the CDR3 DNA reads TGTGCCAGCAGTCACCTACCGACAGGATTTTATTCACCCCTCCACTTT. This chain connects TRBV27 to TRBJ1-6; tentative D call: TRBD1 (6 bases). With 5 bases removed from V and 8 bases from J, the gap between germline ends came to 19 bases. Germline values: CDR1 MNHEY, CDR2 SMNVEV (reference sequence). This CDR3 has 16 amino acids.